The 21 T cell receptor beta chains listed next were all sequenced from one sample in a study of a mutant IDH1 vaccine in newly diagnosed glioma. Time point denoted: week 23, last vaccination. With topical imiquimod, each dose of the vaccine consisted of 300 ug of mutant IDH1 20-mer peptide. Libraries were prepared by immunoSEQ multiplex PCR; TCRdb keeps only in-frame clonotypes and omits some of them. This sample carries about 44,000 clones, approximately 90% of them seen once, and the ten largest clones take 3.9%. Their recognized antigens are unknown. The sequenced sample was PBMCs, obtained from a glioma patient whose treatment included an IDH1 peptide vaccine. These receptors came from a man in his fifties or sixties with glioma.

As concerns this clone: The same CDR3 is also encoded by other DNA sequences in this sample. The genes are TRBV7-9 and TRBJ1-1, with D maybe TRBD1 (5 bases). Looked up from germline, CDR1 is SEHNR and CDR2 is FQNEAQ (reference sequence). V was shortened by 1 base and J by 5 bases, with 8 bases between the two germline ends. The CDR3 extends over 13 amino acids. The CDR3 nucleotides are TGTGCCAGCAGCTTAGGGGGGAGAACTGAAGCTTTCTTT. It is translated as CASSLGGRTEAFF.

The V call is TRBV2, the J call TRBJ2-7, with 8 bases aligning to TRBD2. The V gene end was trimmed by 4 bases and the J gene end by 2 bases; junction bases not matched to a gene: 4. Per the germline V gene, CDR1 is SNHLY and CDR2 is FYNNEI. This CDR3 spans 14 amino acids. CDR3 in DNA: TGTGCCAGCAGTGTCAGCGGGGGCCCCTACGAGCAGTACTTC. Its translation: CASSVSGGPYEQYF.

The CDR3 DNA reads as TGTGCCAGCAGCAAGACGACAGGGTGGATGACGCAGTATTTT. Amino acid sequence: CASSKTTGWMTQYF. V is TRBV7-2 and J is TRBJ2-3, with 7 bases identical to TRBD1. V was clipped by 5 bases and J by 9 bases; unmatched bases: 11. In germline, CDR1 is SGHTA, CDR2 FQGNSA. The CDR3 is 14 residues long.

This chain uses TRBV28 with TRBJ1-5, with a possible D match to TRBD1 (6 bases). This CDR3 comprises 16 residues. V was shortened by 5 bases and J by 0 bases, with 14 bases between the two germline ends. Germline CDR1 is MDHEN and CDR2 is SYDVKM. Written as DNA, the CDR3 is TGTGCCAGCAGTCTTGGACAGCCTTTTAGCAATCAGCCCCAGCATTTT. This codes for CASSLGQPFSNQPQHF.

The gene calls are TRBV4-1 and TRBJ1-5; no definite D call. The CDR3 length is 15 residues. Germline-derived CDR1 and CDR2 are MGHRA and YSYEKL. The V end lost 2 bases, the J end lost 3 bases, and 11 bases lay between the germline ends. The CDR3 coding sequence is TGCGCCAGCAGCCAATCGAACGTCGCCAATCAGCCCCAGCATTTT. Translation gives CASSQSNVANQPQHF.

The chain employs TRBV5-1 and TRBJ2-2, with a weak D call TRBD2 (6 bases). Germline V CDR1 and CDR2: SGHRS, YFSETQ. Trimming removed 4 bases from V and 6 bases from J, with 10 bases in between. The CDR3 spans 13 residues. As DNA, the CDR3 is TGCGCCAGCAGCAGGCCGGGGGCCGGGGAGCTGTTTTTT. The encoded protein is CASSRPGAGELFF.

The CDR3 loop is CASSLEEGTDEQYF. The CDR3 bases are TGTGCCAGCAGCTTAGAGGAGGGTACCGACGAGCAGTACTTC. The chain joins TRBV7-6 to TRBJ2-7; tentative D call: TRBD2 (6 bases). This CDR3 comprises 14 residues. Germline lookup yields CDR1 SGHVS and CDR2 FNYEAQ. V was trimmed by 1 base and J by 5 bases, leaving 12 bases between them.

CDR3 nucleotides: TGTGCCAGCAGCGTTGGACAGGGGGGCTACTATGGCTACACCTTC. As protein: CASSVGQGGYYGYTF. This sequence joins TRBV9 and TRBJ1-2; the match to TRBD1 covers 10 bases. The CDR3 is 15 amino acids. J lost 3 bases, V lost 2 bases, and 4 bases had no gene match. CDR1 and CDR2 from the germline V gene are SGDLS and YYNGEE.

J is TRBJ2-4 and V is TRBV30, with a possible D match to TRBD2 (6 bases). The ends were cut back, 3 bases at V and 8 bases at J, with 20 bases in the middle. Looked up from germline, CDR1 is GTSNPN and CDR2 is SVGIG (reference sequence). CDR3 length: 15 amino acids. DNA for the CDR3: TGTGCCTGGAGCCCTGGGGGGACCCCGATATACATTCAGTACTTC. This translates into CAWSPGGTPIYIQYF.

The V and J genes are TRBV29-1 and TRBJ1-2; no clear D gene. V lost 3 bases, J lost 6 bases, and 11 bases lay in between. CDR1 SQVTM and CDR2 ANQGSEA come from the germline V gene. This CDR3 has 12 amino acids. CDR3: CSVEGRVNGYTF. CDR3 DNA: TGCAGCGTTGAGGGCCGGGTCAATGGCTACACCTTC.

Of note for this clone: The same CDR3 also results from other DNA sequences found in this sample. The genes are TRBV28 and TRBJ1-1, with 9 nucleotides matching TRBD1. Germline-derived CDR1 and CDR2 are MDHEN and SYDVKM. The CDR3 is made up of 13 amino acids. V gave up 6 bases and J gave up 5 bases; unmatched junction bases: 4. CDR3 residues: CASSRDRVTEAFF. DNA for the CDR3: TGTGCCAGCAGCCGGGACAGGGTTACTGAAGCTTTCTTT.

The chain uses TRBV13 and TRBJ2-7; possible D gene TRBD1, 9 bases. Germline V gives CDR1 PRHDT, CDR2 FYEKMQ (reference sequence). V was shortened by 6 bases and J by 3 bases, with 24 bases between the two germline ends. The length of the CDR3 is 17 residues. The CDR3 DNA is TGTGCCAGCAGTTCAATTATCGGGGGGGACAGGGTCTACGAGCAGTACTTC. As protein: CASSSIIGGDRVYEQYF.

The chain carries TRBV19 and TRBJ1-4, with a weak D call TRBD1 (6 bases). The CDR3 is 12 amino acids. The germline gives CDR1 LNHDA, CDR2 SQIVND (reference sequence). V was shortened by 6 bases and J by 7 bases, with 9 bases between the two germline ends. CDR3 nucleotides: TGTGCCAGTAGACCCAGGGGTGAAAAACTGTTTTTT. Its translation is CASRPRGEKLFF.

The chain is built from TRBV7-2 and TRBJ1-5, with a possible D match to TRBD1 (6 bases). V was pared by 2 bases and J by 7 bases, with 9 bases between. Looked up from germline, CDR1 is SGHTA and CDR2 is FQGNSA. CDR3 length: 13 amino acids. The CDR3 loop is CASSLQGSQPQHF. The CDR3 DNA is TGTGCCAGCAGCTTACAGGGGTCCCAGCCCCAGCATTTT.

This CDR3 reads CASSLSGTRPDTQYF. The CDR3 coding sequence is TGTGCCAGCAGCTTAAGTGGGACCCGGCCGGATACGCAGTATTTT. The gene calls are TRBV7-6 and TRBJ2-3; perhaps D is TRBD1 or TRBD2 (5 bases each). The CDR3 has 15 amino acids. V was cut by 2 bases and J by 6 bases, with 15 bases left in between. The V gene's germline CDR1 is SGHVS and CDR2 FNYEAQ.

The table lists this clone with a few counts. The rearrangement uses TRBV10-3 and TRBJ2-1, with 7 bases fitting TRBD2. The CDR3 has 13 amino acids. Looked up from germline, CDR1 is ENHRY and CDR2 is SYGVKD. J lost 5 bases, V lost 10 bases, and 8 bases had no gene match. CDR3 loop: CATGTTNNNEQFF. The DNA of the CDR3 is TGTGCCACCGGGACTACCAATAACAATGAGCAGTTCTTC.

V is TRBV9 and J is TRBJ2-3; perhaps TRBD1 as D (6 bases). Per the germline V gene, CDR1 is SGDLS and CDR2 is YYNGEE. The CDR3 length is 14 residues. Trimming removed 1 base at V and 3 bases at J, with 9 bases between. CDR3 protein: CASSVSGTTDTQYF. The CDR3 DNA reads as TGTGCCAGCAGCGTATCCGGGACAACAGATACGCAGTATTTT.

The CDR3 loop reads CASSLSPGNQPQHF. The CDR3 DNA reads as TGTGCCAGCAGCCTCTCTCCCGGCAATCAGCCCCAGCATTTT. The chain recombines TRBV7-9 with TRBJ1-5; the D is unclear. CDR1 and CDR2 (germline): SEHNR, FQNEAQ (reference sequence). The CDR3 spans 14 residues. V dropped 5 bases and J dropped 2 bases, with 10 bases sitting between them.

Only a few counts were recorded for this clone. This chain links TRBV19 with TRBJ1-4, with D maybe TRBD1 (5 bases). The CDR3 is made up of 17 amino acids. Germline-derived CDR1 and CDR2 are LNHDA and SQIVND (reference sequence). Trimming stripped 3 bases from V and 2 bases from J, with 16 bases between. As DNA, the CDR3 is TGTGCCAGTAGTATCGCGACGCGGGGGAGTACTAATGAAAAACTGTTTTTT. Translation gives CASSIATRGSTNEKLFF.

The chain links TRBV2 to TRBJ1-2; a possible D gene is TRBD1 (5 bases). The germline V gene encodes CDR1 SNHLY and CDR2 FYNNEI. Trimming shortened V by 6 bases and J by 1 base, and 12 bases separated the two germline ends. This CDR3 region has 14 residues. CDR3 DNA sequence: TGTGCCAGCAGACTAGACAGTCTTAACTATGGCTACACCTTC. Encoded protein: CASRLDSLNYGYTF.

V usage is TRBV28 and J usage is TRBJ2-7; D call uncertain. Trimming stripped 5 bases from V and 4 bases from J, with 15 bases between. CDR1 MDHEN and CDR2 SYDVKM come from the germline V gene. This CDR3 region has 14 residues. The CDR3 DNA sequence: TGTGCCAGCAGTCCCCGCGTATTTAGGTACGAGCAGTACTTC. Translated, it gives CASSPRVFRYEQYF.